One sample yielded the 15 T cell receptor beta chains listed below, sequenced in a study of blood T cell repertoires in COVID-19. Using immunoSEQ multiplex PCR, the repertoire was profiled, and TCRdb retains in-frame clones only, with some absent. Of around 160,000 clones in the sample, 80% to 90% were seen once. The sample was peripheral blood. Receptors were obtained from a man in his 60s with acute or convalescent COVID-19.

The rearrangement uses TRBV11-2 and TRBJ2-6, with 7 bases lining up with TRBD1. Germline V gene sequence: CDR1 SGHAT, CDR2 FQNNGV. The V gene end was trimmed by 8 bases and the J gene end by 1 base; junction bases not matched to a gene: 8. This CDR3 is built from 16 residues. In nucleotides, the CDR3 is TGTGCCAGCGCGGAGACAGGGATTTCTGGGGCCAACGTCCTGACTTTC. Residues: CASAETGISGANVLTF.

The chain carries TRBV9 and TRBJ1-6; D may be TRBD1 (5 bases). The V end lost 1 base, the J end lost 7 bases, and 9 bases lay between the germline ends. This CDR3 spans 14 amino acids. CDR1 is SGDLS, CDR2 YYNGEE, per germline. Here the CDR3 DNA reads TGTGCCAGCAGCGTAAGCGGGGGGAATTCACCCCTCCACTTT. Amino acid sequence: CASSVSGGNSPLHF.

This chain uses TRBV6-5 with TRBJ1-2; maybe TRBD1 (5 bases). CDR1 is MNHEY, CDR2 SVGAGI, per germline. Trimming pared 6 bases from V and 6 bases from J, leaving 11 bases between. The CDR3 is 12 residues long. In nucleotides, the CDR3 is TGTGCCAGCAGACAGGCCTTGGATGGCTACACCTTC. Translating gives CASRQALDGYTF.

This chain links TRBV6-1 with TRBJ1-2, with D perhaps TRBD1 (6 bases). With 2 bases removed from V and 5 bases from J, the gap between germline ends came to 15 bases. Germline lookup yields CDR1 MNHNS and CDR2 SASEGT. This CDR3 contains 15 residues. CDR3 loop: CASSEFGQGKYGYTF. In DNA form, the CDR3 reads TGTGCCAGCAGTGAATTCGGCCAGGGGAAGTATGGCTACACCTTC.

This chain links TRBV6-5 with TRBJ1-2, with TRBD1 as a possible D gene (5 bases). Per the germline V gene, CDR1 is MNHEY and CDR2 is SVGAGI. This CDR3 comprises 15 residues. V lost 6 bases to trimming and J lost 0 bases, with 14 bases between them. The CDR3 protein is CASRITGSANYGYTF. The CDR3 DNA follows: TGTGCCAGCAGGATAACAGGATCCGCTAACTATGGCTACACCTTC.

This clone was seen a single time. The rearrangement links TRBV10-3 to TRBJ1-2, with 9 nucleotides matching TRBD1. Germline lookup yields CDR1 ENHRY and CDR2 SYGVKD. This CDR3 contains 15 residues. V shed 6 bases and J 0 bases; nucleotides not matched to a gene: 5. As DNA, the CDR3 is TGTGCCATCAGCGGACAGGGGACCACTAACTATGGCTACACCTTC. Translated: CAISGQGTTNYGYTF.

V is TRBV3-1 (or the pseudogene TRBV3-2) and J is TRBJ2-3; possible D gene TRBD2, 5 bases. The CDR3 totals 16 residues. CDR1 and CDR2 (germline): LGHDT, YNNKEL (reference sequence). Trimming stripped 5 bases from V and 1 base from J, with 16 bases between. This CDR3 is CASSTRTWRGTDTQYF. In DNA, the CDR3 is TGTGCCAGCAGCACCCGAACCTGGCGGGGCACAGATACGCAGTATTTT.

The V call is TRBV7-2, the J call TRBJ2-1; TRBD2 aligns across 9 bases. V dropped 3 bases and J dropped 2; count of bases not matched to a gene: 2. Looked up from germline, CDR1 is SGHTA and CDR2 is FQGNSA. CDR3 length equals 15 residues. The CDR3 region is CASSFLAGTYNEQFF. The CDR3 DNA sequence: TGTGCCAGCAGCTTCCTAGCGGGGACCTACAATGAGCAGTTCTTC.

V and J are TRBV2 and TRBJ2-2; 7 bases match TRBD2. V lost 2 bases to trimming and J lost 0 bases; unmatched junction nucleotides: 0. Germline CDR1 is SNHLY and CDR2 is FYNNEI. The CDR3 consists of 15 residues. The DNA for the CDR3 is TGTGCCAGCAGTGAAAGCGGGGCGAACACCGGGGAGCTGTTTTTT. Its protein product is CASSESGANTGELFF. The full variable domain, completed using reference TRBV2 and TRBJ2-2, is EPEVTQTPSHQVTQMGQEVILRCVPISNHLYFYWYRQILGQKVEFLVSFYNNEISEKSEIFDDQFSVERPDGSNFTLKIRSTKLEDSAMYFCASSESGANTGELFFGEGSRLTVL.

The CDR3 is CASSWTGSGGTEAFF. In DNA, the CDR3 is TGTGCCAGCAGCTGGACCGGGAGCGGGGGGACTGAAGCTTTCTTT. The chain recombines TRBV5-8 with TRBJ1-1; perhaps TRBD1 as D (5 bases). V was clipped by 3 bases and J by 5 bases, with 17 bases between them. Germline CDR1 SGHTS, CDR2 YDEGEE. CDR3 length: 15 amino acids.

This chain joins TRBV4-1 and TRBJ2-3; a weak D match, TRBD1 (5 bases). The CDR3 loop spans 13 amino acids. V lost 0 bases and J lost 14, with 15 bases in between. Germline values: CDR1 MGHRA, CDR2 YSYEKL. The CDR3 protein is CASSQEWSPGPYF. CDR3 nucleotide sequence: TGCGCCAGCAGCCAAGAGTGGAGCCCAGGGCCGTATTTT.

Concerning this clone: Germline is not matched at one junction end, which may reflect a read error. The chain carries TRBV4-1 and TRBJ2-5; 9 nucleotides line up with TRBD1. CDR1 and CDR2 (germline): MGHRA, YSYEKL. The CDR3 has 15 residues. CDR3 residues: CARSRPGTGRETQYF. CDR3 nucleotides: TGCGCCCGCAGCCGACCCGGGACAGGGAGGGAGACCCAGTACTTC.

The V call is TRBV3-1 (or the pseudogene TRBV3-2), the J call TRBJ1-2, with D possibly matching TRBD1 (6 bases). Deletions cut 3 bases from V and 8 bases from J, with 13 bases between. The CDR3 has 13 amino acids. From germline, CDR1 is LGHDT and CDR2 YNNKEL (reference sequence). CDR3 region: CASSHGQSFGYTF. The CDR3, as DNA: TGTGCCAGCAGCCACGGACAGAGCTTCGGCTACACCTTC.

The rearrangement uses TRBV6-5 and TRBJ1-2, with 7 positions matching TRBD1. Germline V gives CDR1 MNHEY, CDR2 SVGAGI. The CDR3 consists of 14 residues. The V gene end was trimmed by 6 bases and the J gene end by 3 bases; junction bases not matched to a gene: 7. The CDR3 bases are TGTGCCAGCAGCTCACAGGGGCGGGACTATGGCTACACCTTC. Its translation: CASSSQGRDYGYTF.

The rearrangement uses TRBV7-9 and TRBJ1-2; D not certain. Germline CDR1 and CDR2: SEHNR and FQNEAQ (reference sequence). The V end lost 2 bases, the J end lost 2 bases, and 9 bases lay between the germline ends. The CDR3 totals 14 residues. The CDR3 nucleotides are TGTGCCAGCAGCTTAACAACAGCAAACTATGGCTACACCTTC. Its protein product is CASSLTTANYGYTF.